The text below deals with one T cell receptor (beta chain). This record belongs to a study of T cell responses to AZD1222 COVID-19 vaccine. Measured with immunoSEQ multiplex PCR; TCRdb has only the in-frame clones, and not every one. Altogether over 150,000 clones are present, around 90% being singletons, with the ten largest covering around 4.5%. There are 12 residues in the CDR3. Germline-derived CDR1 and CDR2 are SEHNR and FQNEAQ (reference sequence). V shed 5 bases, J shed 6 bases, and the junction held 2 bases outside the gene matches. The rearrangement links TRBV7-9 to TRBJ1-2; 8 bases fit TRBD1. The sample was peripheral blood, taken on day 0 of MenACWY control vaccination. The TCR sequence derives from an adult in good health. Here the CDR3 DNA reads TGTGCCAGCAGCATGACAGGGGATGGCTACACCTTC. Its protein product is CASSMTGDGYTF.